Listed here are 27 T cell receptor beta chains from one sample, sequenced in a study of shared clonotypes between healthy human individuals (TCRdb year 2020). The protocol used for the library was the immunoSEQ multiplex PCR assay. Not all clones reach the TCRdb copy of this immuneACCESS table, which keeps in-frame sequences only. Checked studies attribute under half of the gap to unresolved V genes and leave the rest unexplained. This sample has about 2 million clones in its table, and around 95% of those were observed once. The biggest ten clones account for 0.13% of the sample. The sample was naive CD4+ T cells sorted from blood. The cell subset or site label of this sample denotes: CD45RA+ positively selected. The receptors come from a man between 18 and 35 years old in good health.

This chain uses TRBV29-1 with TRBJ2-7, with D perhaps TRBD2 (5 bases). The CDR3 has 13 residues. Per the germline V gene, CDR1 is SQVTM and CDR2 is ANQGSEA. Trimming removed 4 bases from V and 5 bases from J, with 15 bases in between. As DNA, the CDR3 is TGCAGCGTTGGTCTAGGGAGAATCCACGAGCAGTACTTC. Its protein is CSVGLGRIHEQYF.

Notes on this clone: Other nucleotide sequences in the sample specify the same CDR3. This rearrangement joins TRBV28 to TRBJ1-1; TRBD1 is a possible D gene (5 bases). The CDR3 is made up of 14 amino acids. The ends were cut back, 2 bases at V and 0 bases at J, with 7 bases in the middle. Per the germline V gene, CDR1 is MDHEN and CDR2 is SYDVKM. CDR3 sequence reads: CASSLAGMNTEAFF. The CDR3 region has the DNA TGTGCCAGCAGTTTAGCAGGGATGAACACTGAAGCTTTCTTT.

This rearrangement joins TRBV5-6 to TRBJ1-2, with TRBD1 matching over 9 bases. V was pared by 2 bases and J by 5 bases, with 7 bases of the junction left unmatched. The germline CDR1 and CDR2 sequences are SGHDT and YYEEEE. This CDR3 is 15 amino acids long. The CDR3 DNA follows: TGTGCCAGCAGCTTCTTTCGGGACAGGGAATATGGCTACACCTTC. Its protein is CASSFFRDREYGYTF.

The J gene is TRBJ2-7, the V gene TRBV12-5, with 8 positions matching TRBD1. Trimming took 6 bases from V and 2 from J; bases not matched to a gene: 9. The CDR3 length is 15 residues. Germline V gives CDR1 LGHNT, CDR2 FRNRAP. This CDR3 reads CASGRRGQGPYEQYF. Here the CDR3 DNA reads TGTGCTAGTGGCCGCCGAGGACAGGGACCCTACGAGCAGTACTTC.

In nucleotides, the CDR3 is TGTGCCAGCAGATCAGGAGTTATGGAGCAGTTCTTC. Translation gives CASRSGVMEQFF. The J gene is TRBJ2-1, the V gene TRBV6-5, with D uncertain. Trimming removed 6 bases from V and 10 bases from J, with 13 bases in between. This CDR3 comprises 12 residues. Germline-derived CDR1 and CDR2 are MNHEY and SVGAGI.

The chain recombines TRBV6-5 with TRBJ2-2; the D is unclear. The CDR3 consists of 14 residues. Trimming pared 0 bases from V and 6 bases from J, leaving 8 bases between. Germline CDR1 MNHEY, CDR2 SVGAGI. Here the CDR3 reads CASSYSQVPGELFF. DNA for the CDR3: TGTGCCAGCAGTTACTCGCAGGTTCCCGGGGAGCTGTTTTTT.

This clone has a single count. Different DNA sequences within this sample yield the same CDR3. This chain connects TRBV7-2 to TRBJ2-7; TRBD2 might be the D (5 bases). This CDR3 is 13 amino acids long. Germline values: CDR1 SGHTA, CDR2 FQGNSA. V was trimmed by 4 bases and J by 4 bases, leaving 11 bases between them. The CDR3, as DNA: TGTGCCAGCAGCTCTACCTCGGGGTACGAGCAGTACTTC. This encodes CASSSTSGYEQYF. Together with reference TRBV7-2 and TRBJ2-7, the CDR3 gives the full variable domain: GAGVSQSPSNKVTEKGKDVELRCDPISGHTALYWYRQSLGQGLEFLIYFQGNSAPDKSGLPSDRFSAERTGGSVSTLTIQRTQQEDSAVYLCASSSTSGYEQYFGPGTRLTVT.

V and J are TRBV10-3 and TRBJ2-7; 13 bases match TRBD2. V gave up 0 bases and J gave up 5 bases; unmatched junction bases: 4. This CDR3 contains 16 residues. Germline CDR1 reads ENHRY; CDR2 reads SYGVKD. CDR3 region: CAISESLLAGGNEQYF. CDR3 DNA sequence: TGTGCCATCAGTGAGTCCTTACTAGCGGGGGGGAACGAGCAGTACTTC.

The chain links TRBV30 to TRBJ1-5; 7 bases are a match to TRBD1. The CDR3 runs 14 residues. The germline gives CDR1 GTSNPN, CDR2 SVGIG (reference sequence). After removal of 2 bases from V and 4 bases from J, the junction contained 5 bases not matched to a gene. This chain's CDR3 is CAWSHRGTNQPQHF. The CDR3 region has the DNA TGTGCCTGGAGTCACAGGGGTACGAATCAGCCCCAGCATTTT.

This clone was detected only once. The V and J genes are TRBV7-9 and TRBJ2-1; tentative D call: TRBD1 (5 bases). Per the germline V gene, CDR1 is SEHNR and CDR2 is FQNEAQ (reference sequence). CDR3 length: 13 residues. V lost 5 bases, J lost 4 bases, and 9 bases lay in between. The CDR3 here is CASSLQDYNEQFF. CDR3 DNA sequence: TGTGCCAGCAGCCTACAGGATTACAATGAGCAGTTCTTC.

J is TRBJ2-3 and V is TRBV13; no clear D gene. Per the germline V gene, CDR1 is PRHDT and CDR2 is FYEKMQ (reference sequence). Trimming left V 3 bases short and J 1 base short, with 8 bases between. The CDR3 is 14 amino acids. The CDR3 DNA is TGTGCCAGCAGCTTGAAATTGGGCACAGATACGCAGTATTTT. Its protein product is CASSLKLGTDTQYF.

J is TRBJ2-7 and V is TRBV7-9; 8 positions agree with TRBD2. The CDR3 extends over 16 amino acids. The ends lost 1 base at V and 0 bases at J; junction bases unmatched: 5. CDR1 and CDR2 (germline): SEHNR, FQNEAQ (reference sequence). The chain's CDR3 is CASSLGSGGLSYEQYF. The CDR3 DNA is TGTGCCAGCAGCTTAGGCAGCGGGGGCCTCTCCTACGAGCAGTACTTC.

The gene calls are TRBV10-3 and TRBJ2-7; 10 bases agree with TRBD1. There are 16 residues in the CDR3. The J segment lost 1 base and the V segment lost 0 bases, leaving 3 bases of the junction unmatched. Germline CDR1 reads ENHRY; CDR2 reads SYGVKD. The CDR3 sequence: CAISESGGQGSYEQYF. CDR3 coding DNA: TGTGCCATCAGTGAGTCAGGGGGACAGGGGTCCTACGAGCAGTACTTC.

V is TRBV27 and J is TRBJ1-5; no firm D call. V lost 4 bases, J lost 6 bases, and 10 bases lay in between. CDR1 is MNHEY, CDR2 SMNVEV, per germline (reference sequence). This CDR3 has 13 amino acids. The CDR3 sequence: CASSSRVGQPQHF. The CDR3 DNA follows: TGTGCCAGCAGTTCCCGGGTTGGTCAGCCCCAGCATTTT.

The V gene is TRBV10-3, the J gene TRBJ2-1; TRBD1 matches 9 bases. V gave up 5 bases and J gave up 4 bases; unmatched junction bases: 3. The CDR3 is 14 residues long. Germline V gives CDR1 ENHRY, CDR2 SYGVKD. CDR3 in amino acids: CAISRQGGYNEQFF. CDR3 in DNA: TGTGCCATCAGTCGACAGGGGGGATACAATGAGCAGTTCTTC.

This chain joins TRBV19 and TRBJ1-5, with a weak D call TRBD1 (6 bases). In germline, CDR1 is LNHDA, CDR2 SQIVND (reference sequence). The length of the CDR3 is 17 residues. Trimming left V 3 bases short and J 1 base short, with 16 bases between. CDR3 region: CASSIFSLGASNQPQHF. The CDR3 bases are TGTGCCAGTAGTATCTTTTCTTTGGGGGCGAGCAATCAGCCCCAGCATTTT. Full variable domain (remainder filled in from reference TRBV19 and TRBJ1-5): DGGITQSPKYLFRKEGQNVTLSCEQNLNHDAMYWYRQDPGQGLRLIYYSQIVNDFQKGDIAEGYSVSREKKESFPLTVTSAQKNPTAFYLCASSIFSLGASNQPQHFGDGTRLSIL.

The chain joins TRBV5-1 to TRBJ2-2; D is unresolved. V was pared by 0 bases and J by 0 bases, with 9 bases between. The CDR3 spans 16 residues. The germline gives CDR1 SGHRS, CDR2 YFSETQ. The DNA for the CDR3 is TGCGCCAGCAGCTTGGTGTTGGCCTCGAACACCGGGGAGCTGTTTTTT. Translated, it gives CASSLVLASNTGELFF.

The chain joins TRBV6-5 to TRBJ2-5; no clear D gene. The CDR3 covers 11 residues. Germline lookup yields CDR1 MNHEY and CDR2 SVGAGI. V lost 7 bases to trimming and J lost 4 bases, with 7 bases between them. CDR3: CASTNLETQYF. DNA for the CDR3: TGTGCCAGCACCAATTTAGAGACCCAGTACTTC.

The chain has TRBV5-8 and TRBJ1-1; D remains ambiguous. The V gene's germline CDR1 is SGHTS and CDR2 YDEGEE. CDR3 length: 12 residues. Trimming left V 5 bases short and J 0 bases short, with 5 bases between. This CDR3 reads CASSLMNTEAFF. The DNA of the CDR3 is TGTGCCAGCAGTCTGATGAACACTGAAGCTTTCTTT. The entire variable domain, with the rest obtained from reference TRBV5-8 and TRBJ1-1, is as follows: EAGVTQSPTHLIKTRGQQATLRCSPISGHTSVYWYQQALGLGLQFLLWYDEGEERNRGNFPPRFSGRQFPNYSSELNVNALELEDSALYLCASSLMNTEAFFGQGTRLTVV.

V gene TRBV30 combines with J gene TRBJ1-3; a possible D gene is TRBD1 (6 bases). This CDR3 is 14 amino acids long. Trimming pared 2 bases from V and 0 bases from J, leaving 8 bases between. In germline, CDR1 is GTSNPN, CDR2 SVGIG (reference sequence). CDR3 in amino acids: CAWSMTGSGNTIYF. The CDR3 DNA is TGTGCCTGGAGTATGACAGGCTCTGGAAACACCATATATTTT. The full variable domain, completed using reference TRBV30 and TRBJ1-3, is SQTIHQWPATLVQPVGSPLSLECTVEGTSNPNLYWYRQAAGRGLQLLFYSVGIGQISSEVPQNLSASRPQDRQFILSSKKLLLSDSGFYLCAWSMTGSGNTIYFGEGSWLTVV.

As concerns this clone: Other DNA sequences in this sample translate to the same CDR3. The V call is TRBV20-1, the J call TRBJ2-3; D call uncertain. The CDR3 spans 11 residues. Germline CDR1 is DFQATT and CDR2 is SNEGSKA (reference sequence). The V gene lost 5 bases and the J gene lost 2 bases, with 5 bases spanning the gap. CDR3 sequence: CSAGSTDTQYF. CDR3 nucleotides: TGCAGTGCTGGGTCCACAGATACGCAGTATTTT.

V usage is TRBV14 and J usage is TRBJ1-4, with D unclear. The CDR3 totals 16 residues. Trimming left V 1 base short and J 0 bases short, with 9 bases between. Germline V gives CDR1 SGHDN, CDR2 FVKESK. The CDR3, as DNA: TGTGCCAGCAGCCAAGGTGTGAAATCAACTAATGAAAAACTGTTTTTT. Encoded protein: CASSQGVKSTNEKLFF.

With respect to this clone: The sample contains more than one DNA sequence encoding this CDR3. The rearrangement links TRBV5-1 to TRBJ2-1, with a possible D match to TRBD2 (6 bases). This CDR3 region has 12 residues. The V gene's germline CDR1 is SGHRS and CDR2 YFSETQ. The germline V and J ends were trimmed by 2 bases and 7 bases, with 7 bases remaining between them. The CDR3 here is CASSFRGNEQFF. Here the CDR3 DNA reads TGCGCCAGCAGCTTTCGGGGGAATGAGCAGTTCTTC.

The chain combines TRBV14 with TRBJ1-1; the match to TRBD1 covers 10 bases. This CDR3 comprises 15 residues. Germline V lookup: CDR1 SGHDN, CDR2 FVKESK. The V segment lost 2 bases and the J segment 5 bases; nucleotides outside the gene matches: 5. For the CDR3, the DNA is TGTGCCAGCAGCCAAAATCCGGGACAGGGGACTGAAGCTTTCTTT. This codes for CASSQNPGQGTEAFF.

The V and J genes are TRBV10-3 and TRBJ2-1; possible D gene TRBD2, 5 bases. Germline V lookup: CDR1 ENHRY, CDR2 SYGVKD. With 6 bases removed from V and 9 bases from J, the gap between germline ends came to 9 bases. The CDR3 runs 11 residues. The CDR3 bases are TGTGCCATCAGCCCCGCGGGTGAGCAGTTCTTC. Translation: CAISPAGEQFF.

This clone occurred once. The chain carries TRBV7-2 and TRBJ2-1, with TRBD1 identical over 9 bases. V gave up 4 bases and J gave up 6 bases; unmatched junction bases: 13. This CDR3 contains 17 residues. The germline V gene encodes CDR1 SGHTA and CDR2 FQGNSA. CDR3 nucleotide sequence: TGTGCCAGCAGCTCCCCGGCGGGGACAGGGAGGGTCAATGAGCAGTTCTTC. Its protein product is CASSSPAGTGRVNEQFF.

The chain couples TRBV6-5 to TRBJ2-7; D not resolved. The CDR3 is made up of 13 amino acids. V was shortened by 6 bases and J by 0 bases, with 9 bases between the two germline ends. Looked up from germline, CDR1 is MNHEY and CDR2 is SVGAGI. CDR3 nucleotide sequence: TGTGCCAGCAGATCCCGGGTCTCCTACGAGCAGTACTTC. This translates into CASRSRVSYEQYF.